This TCR beta chain was retrieved from a study of beta chain features in type 1 diabetes. Study-wide results and limits: Within each of all four CD4+ subsets, Type 1 diabetes patients had TCRB CDR3s that were moderately but significantly shorter.

This clone appeared a few times. Its antigen is undetermined. This sequence is one base from a far larger clone and is likely a read error. Isolated RNA was reverse transcribed in full, so expressed TCRB transcripts were sequenced. Clones were sequenced by immunoSEQ multiplex PCR, and TCRdb holds only the in-frame ones, with some missing. Among under 400,000 clones listed, approximately 15% were seen once. On average, the one heparinised blood draw given by each donor was approximately 120 mL. Using CD45RO/CCR7/CD25/CD127/CD95/CD27, CD4+ naive, central memory, regulatory and stem cell-like memory cells were sorted. Trimming cost V 3 bases and J 5 bases, with 20 bases left between them. CDR3 size: 16 residues. CDR1 and CDR2 (germline): SEHNR, FQNEAQ (reference sequence).

What was sequenced was central memory CD4+ T cells from blood. This rearrangement joins TRBV7-9 to TRBJ2-7; the D gene could be TRBD1 or TRBD2 (7 bases each). This clonotype was obtained from a man aged 30 to 39 in good health. Here the CDR3 reads CASSLARGGNEHEQYF. CDR3 nucleotide sequence: TGTGCCAGCAGCTTGGCCAGGGGGGGGAACGAACACGAGCAGTACTTC. Full variable domain (rest looked up from reference TRBV7-9 and TRBJ2-7): DTGVSQNPRHKITKRGQNVTFRCDPISEHNRLYWYRQTLGQGPEFLTYFQNEAQLEKSRLLSDRFSAERPKGSFSTLEIQRTEQGDSAMYLCASSLARGGNEHEQYFGPGTRLTVT.